The clone carrying this T cell receptor (beta chain) was picked up a small number of times. Its antigen is undetermined. A read error may account for a junction end that differs from germline. This record belongs to a study of beta chain features in type 1 diabetes. Findings and limits, study-wide: Type 1 diabetes patients had moderately but significantly shorter TCRB CDR3s in all four CD4+ subsets.

Sequencing targeted expressed TCRB transcripts, as all isolated RNA had been reverse transcribed. Data came from immunoSEQ multiplex PCR; TCRdb stores just in-frame clones and leaves some out. The sample has about 650,000 clones, roughly 12% seen once. The CDR3 has 9 residues. Germline V gene data show CDR1 as SEHNR and CDR2 as FQNEAQ (reference sequence). V and J are TRBV7-9 and TRBJ1-2; D is undetermined. The specimen was naive CD4+ T cells from blood. The receptor comes from a man aged 30 to 39 with type 1 diabetes. The CDR3 bases are TGTGCCAGCAGCCAGACCTTCAATTTC. Translated, it gives CASSQTFNF.